The 25 T cell receptor beta chains below all came from one sample that was sequenced in a study of blood T cells in healthy people across ages. PCR was performed a second time for about 7 to 12 cycles using a sample-barcoded 5' primer and a J-beta primer mix. TCRdb reprocessed the 5' RACE reads via MiXCR and lists one record per CDR3 protein. In the table there are about 650,000 distinct CDR3 sequences, roughly 30% of which are singletons. Sequences were obtained from blood. The receptor source for this set is a woman aged 80 or over in good health.

Turning to this clonotype: Being one base from a much bigger clone, this may be a read error. The chain has TRBV6-6 and TRBJ2-1, with D tentatively TRBD2 (5 bases). The tail of the sequence fits TRBJ2-7 better, so the J call may be wrong. The germline CDR1 and CDR2 sequences are MNHNY and SVGAGI (reference sequence). The CDR3 loop spans 17 amino acids. As DNA, the CDR3 is TGTGCCAGCAGTTACGACTCGTTCGGGGTCTCCTACAATGAGCAGTACTTC. It yields the protein CASSYDSFGVSYNEQYF.

This chain connects TRBV29-1 to TRBJ2-5; 10 nucleotides line up with TRBD1. Germline CDR1 is SQVTM and CDR2 is ANQGSEA. This CDR3 spans 18 amino acids. With V trimmed by 4 bases and J by 2 bases, 16 bases remained unmatched. The CDR3 here is CSVGRTRRGQGNQETQYF. CDR3 coding DNA: TGCAGCGTTGGCCGAACCCGGCGGGGACAGGGGAATCAAGAGACCCAGTACTTC.

The chain uses TRBV15 and TRBJ2-5, with D possibly being TRBD2 (6 bases). The V end was cut by 3 bases, the J end by 2 bases, with 10 bases between. CDR3 size: 14 residues. CDR1 is LNHNV and CDR2 is YYDKDF in the germline V gene (reference sequence). The CDR3 loop reads CATSSPGRQETQYF. CDR3 bases: TGTGCCACCAGCAGCCCCGGGAGACAAGAGACCCAGTACTTC.

This clonotype was seen many times. The chain has TRBV20-1 and TRBJ2-7, with 8 bases matching TRBD2. Germline trimming cut 3 bases from V and 4 bases from J; bases unmatched to any gene: 8. CDR3 size: 14 residues. CDR1 is DFQATT and CDR2 is SNEGSKA in the germline V gene (reference sequence). The CDR3 sequence is CSARGAGGSYEQYF. CDR3 DNA sequence: TGCAGTGCTAGGGGGGCGGGGGGCTCTTACGAGCAGTACTTC.

This clonotype was seen ten or more times. Compared with germline, one end of the junction differs, possibly owing to a read error. This rearrangement joins TRBV6-2 or TRBV6-3 to TRBJ1-5, with 11 bases lining up with TRBD1. CDR1 is MNHEY, CDR2 SVGEGT, per germline. This CDR3 is 16 amino acids long. In DNA form, the CDR3 reads TGTGCCAGCAGTTACTCGCGGACAGGGGGCAAACAGCCCCAGCATTTT. Its protein product is CASSYSRTGGKQPQHF.

To note about this clonotype: A read error may account for a junction end that differs from germline. This rearrangement joins TRBV12-3 or TRBV12-4 to TRBJ2-2; 8 nucleotides align to TRBD1. The CDR3 consists of 14 residues. This CDR3 is CASSLQGAAGERFF. Written as DNA, the CDR3 is TGTGCCAGCAGTTTACAGGGGGCCGCCGGGGAGCGGTTTTTT.

A note on this clonotype: This may stem from a read error, because a much larger clone lies one nucleotide away. The chain uses TRBV11-1 and TRBJ2-5, with D hard to call. This CDR3 comprises 16 residues. The germline gives CDR1 SGHAT, CDR2 FQDESV (reference sequence). DNA for the CDR3: TGTGCCAGCAGCCCCCACTATTCCGGCCCCCAAGAGGCCCAGTACTTC. It is translated as CASSPHYSGPQEAQYF.

The chain has TRBV12-3 or TRBV12-4 and TRBJ2-3; maybe TRBD2 (6 bases). The ends were cut back, 5 bases at V and 15 bases at J, with 27 bases in the middle. The CDR3 totals 15 residues. The CDR3 protein is CASSRDSVRADMQYF. The CDR3 region has the DNA TGTGCCAGCAGTCGGGACTCGGTGAGAGCAGATATGCAATATTTT.

In this sample, this clonotype turned up a few times. The chain is built from TRBV5-1 and TRBJ1-5; possibly TRBD1 for D (5 bases). Between the trimmed V and J ends, which lost 1 base and 6 bases, there was a span of 11 bases. Germline lookup yields CDR1 SGHRS and CDR2 YFSETQ. This CDR3 has 14 amino acids. The CDR3 nucleotides are TGCGCCAGCAGCTTGTCAGGGATGGGTCAGCCCCAGCATTTT. Translation gives CASSLSGMGQPQHF.

The chain carries TRBV6-1 and TRBJ1-2; a possible D gene is TRBD1 (6 bases). Looked up from germline, CDR1 is MNHNS and CDR2 is SASEGT. Trimming stripped 1 base from V and 4 bases from J, with 13 bases between. CDR3 length: 15 amino acids. The CDR3: CASSEGPGQFYGYTF. CDR3 nucleotides: TGTGCCAGCAGTGAAGGACCCGGACAGTTCTATGGCTACACCTTC.

This clonotype was seen a few times. The chain recombines TRBV9 with TRBJ1-1; 11 positions agree with TRBD1. Germline CDR1 and CDR2: SGDLS and YYNGEE. J gave up 5 bases and V 0 bases, and 6 bases lay outside the gene matches. The CDR3 has 16 residues. The CDR3 loop reads CASSVGDRGARTEAFF. In nucleotides, the CDR3 is TGTGCCAGCAGCGTAGGGGACAGGGGGGCAAGGACTGAAGCTTTCTTT.

Remarks on this clonotype: A much larger clone lies one base from this, so it may be a read error. The V and J genes are TRBV6-2 or TRBV6-3 and TRBJ1-5; TRBD1 is a possible D gene (6 bases). Germline lookup yields CDR1 MNHEY and CDR2 SVGEGT. With 6 bases removed from V and 2 bases from J, the gap between germline ends came to 14 bases. The CDR3 totals 15 residues. CDR3: CASSSTGNRNQPQHF. The CDR3, as DNA: TGTGCCAGCAGCAGTACAGGGAATCGCAATCAGCCCCAGCATTTT.

The chain links TRBV5-1 to TRBJ2-3; 12 nucleotides match TRBD2. With 5 bases clipped from V and 3 bases from J, the junction kept 13 bases outside the gene matches. In germline, CDR1 is SGHRS, CDR2 YFSETQ. The CDR3 contains 18 residues. CDR3 sequence (DNA): TGCGCCAGCAGATCTGGACTAGCGGGGCCCGGTATGACAGATACGCAGTATTTT. Translation: CASRSGLAGPGMTDTQYF.

This clonotype was seen only a few times. At one end the junction does not follow the germline gene, possibly because of a read error. The chain links TRBV18 to TRBJ1-1, with TRBD1 identical over 11 bases. CDR3 size: 16 residues. Germline-derived CDR1 and CDR2 are KGHSH and LQKENI. Written as DNA, the CDR3 is TGTGTCAGCTCACCAGGGACAGGGGGGACGAACACTGAAGCTTTCTTT. This translates into CVSSPGTGGTNTEAFF.

This clonotype appeared a few times. Since a much larger clone is just one base distant, this may be a read error. The V gene is TRBV2, the J gene TRBJ2-5, with TRBD1 matching 8 bases. Trimming cost V 6 bases and J 11 bases; bases outside gene matches: 11. This CDR3 region has 13 residues. Germline loops: CDR1 SNHLY, CDR2 FYNNEI. The CDR3: CASRTGGSNEQYF. In nucleotides, the CDR3 is TGTGCCAGCAGAACAGGGGGTTCCAATGAGCAGTACTTC. The whole variable domain, filled in from reference TRBV2 and TRBJ2-5, reads EPEVTQTPSHQVTQMGQEVILRCVPISNHLYFYWYRQILGQKVEFLVSFYNNEISEKSEIFDDQFSVERPDGSNFTLKIRSTKLEDSAMYFCASRTGGSNEQYFGPGTRLLVL.

In this sample, this clonotype turned up many times. The chain recombines TRBV7-3 with TRBJ2-3; no firm D call. Trimming took off 4 bases at V and 3 bases at J, with 5 bases between the two ends. Germline V gene lookup returns CDR1 SGHTA and CDR2 FQGTGA. This CDR3 contains 12 residues. In nucleotides, the CDR3 is TGTGCCAGCAGCTCCCGTACAGATACGCAGTATTTT. Translation: CASSSRTDTQYF.

This clonotype was picked up many times. The rearrangement joins TRBV6-2 or TRBV6-3 to TRBJ1-2; 12 bases agree with TRBD1. CDR1 MNHEY and CDR2 SVGEGT come from the germline V gene. The CDR3 covers 17 residues. The V and J ends lost 5 bases and 4 bases, in that order; junction bases with no gene match: 11. The CDR3 spells CASSARDRGQGVYGYTF. CDR3 in DNA: TGTGCCAGCAGTGCCCGGGACAGGGGGCAAGGCGTCTATGGCTACACCTTC.

The sample holds a few counts of this clonotype. This sequence joins TRBV7-2 and TRBJ2-2; perhaps TRBD2 as D (6 bases). The V gene lost 5 bases and the J gene lost 1 base, with 14 bases spanning the gap. Germline CDR1 is SGHTA and CDR2 is FQGNSA. This CDR3 has 16 residues. The CDR3 loop is CASSLKRVWNTGELFF. The CDR3, as DNA: TGTGCCAGCAGCCTTAAGCGGGTCTGGAACACCGGGGAGCTGTTTTTT.

This clonotype was detected many times. The gene calls are TRBV5-4 and TRBJ2-3; D unresolved. CDR1 and CDR2 from the germline V gene are SGHNT and YYREEE (reference sequence). With 0 bases removed from V and 4 bases from J, the gap between germline ends came to 6 bases. CDR3 length: 13 amino acids. CDR3 in DNA: TGTGCCAGCAGCTTGGGGGTCGCAGATACGCAGTATTTT. Encoded protein: CASSLGVADTQYF.

This clonotype was observed at least ten times. V is TRBV6-2 or TRBV6-3 and J is TRBJ2-1; 10 nucleotides line up with TRBD1. Looked up from germline, CDR1 is MNHEY and CDR2 is SVGEGT. Trimming removed 2 bases from V and 3 bases from J; junction bases left unmatched: 4. CDR3 length: 16 amino acids. CDR3 DNA sequence: TGTGCCAGCAGTTACGCGGGACAGGGGCTCTACAATGAGCAGTTCTTC. Its translation: CASSYAGQGLYNEQFF.

The rearrangement links TRBV20-1 to TRBJ1-1; TRBD1 matches 9 bases. Germline V gene lookup returns CDR1 DFQATT and CDR2 SNEGSKA (reference sequence). J was trimmed by 5 bases and V by 5 bases; bases with no gene match: 15. The CDR3 is 16 amino acids. CDR3 bases: TGCAGTGCTGGGCCGACAGGGGGGGAAGGTGCGACTGAAGCTTTCTTT. Its translation: CSAGPTGGEGATEAFF.

This rearrangement joins TRBV29-1 to TRBJ2-1; D gene unclear. The V end was cut by 6 bases, the J end by 0 bases, with 12 bases between. This CDR3 comprises 14 residues. Looked up from germline, CDR1 is SQVTM and CDR2 is ANQGSEA. The CDR3 sequence is CSVLQSGSYNEQFF. The DNA of the CDR3 is TGCAGCGTCCTACAGTCAGGCTCCTACAATGAGCAGTTCTTC.

The genes are TRBV20-1 and TRBJ2-5; the D call may be TRBD1 or TRBD2 (6 bases each). V lost 1 base and J lost 11, with 17 bases in between. The CDR3 consists of 13 residues. Germline CDR1 and CDR2: DFQATT and SNEGSKA (reference sequence). The CDR3 loop reads CSARVGGANEQYF. The CDR3 DNA follows: TGCAGTGCTAGAGTGGGGGGCGCGAATGAGCAGTACTTC.

A few counts support this clonotype. The chain uses TRBV9 and TRBJ2-3; tentative D call: TRBD2 (6 bases). V gave up 0 bases and J gave up 2 bases, with 13 bases separating them. Germline-derived CDR1 and CDR2 are SGDLS and YYNGEE. CDR3 size: 16 residues. This CDR3 is CASSVARAGYTDTQYF. CDR3 nucleotides: TGTGCCAGCAGCGTAGCTAGGGCGGGATACACAGATACGCAGTATTTT.

This clonotype has at least ten counts. The chain has TRBV7-2 and TRBJ2-1; D might be TRBD2 (5 bases). Per germline, CDR1 SGHTA and CDR2 FQGNSA. This CDR3 has 13 residues. The V gene lost 2 bases and the J gene lost 7 bases, with 9 bases spanning the gap. This CDR3 reads CASSLLGRNEQFF. In DNA form, the CDR3 reads TGTGCCAGCAGCTTATTAGGGAGAAATGAGCAGTTCTTC.